Each of the 12 T cell receptor beta chains below was sequenced from the same sample in a study of cytomegalovirus exposure and HLA in healthy donors (dated 2017 in TCRdb). Libraries were built with the immunoSEQ multiplex PCR assay. The multiplex PCR relied on a mix of 60 forward primers for TCR Vbeta segments and 13 reverse primers for TCR Jbeta segments. Imported from immuneACCESS, the table was reduced by TCRdb to in-frame sequences with V and J called. These copies leave out some clones; in studies compared against another copy, an unresolved V gene accounts for under half, and the cause of the remainder is not known. A total of 60,000 to 65,000 clones appear in this sample, 87% of them only once. The ten largest account for around 1.5% of the sample. The specimen was PBMCs. The receptors shown here come from a man aged 18 to 35 in good health and CMV-seronegative.

CDR3 nucleotide sequence: TGTGCCATCAGTAGGCTAGCGCCTAGTAGAGATACGCAGTATTTT. Protein: CAISRLAPSRDTQYF. V and J are TRBV10-3 and TRBJ2-3, with D maybe TRBD2 (6 bases). Germline V gives CDR1 ENHRY, CDR2 SYGVKD. This CDR3 comprises 15 residues. Deletions cut 5 bases from V and 5 bases from J, with 17 bases between.

V usage is TRBV9 and J usage is TRBJ2-7; TRBD1 aligns across 9 bases. V was pared by 2 bases and J by 4 bases, with 4 bases of the junction left unmatched. CDR1 is SGDLS, CDR2 YYNGEE, per germline. The CDR3 is made up of 14 amino acids. The DNA of the CDR3 is TGTGCCAGCAGCGTCGGACAGGGGACATACGAGCAGTACTTC. Translated: CASSVGQGTYEQYF. Supplemented by reference TRBV9 and TRBJ2-7, the full variable domain reads DSGVTQTPKHLITATGQRVTLRCSPRSGDLSVYWYQQSLDQGLQFLIQYYNGEERAKGNILERFSAQQFPDLHSELNLSSLELGDSALYFCASSVGQGTYEQYFGPGTRLTVT.

V gene TRBV28 combines with J gene TRBJ2-7; 10 nucleotides match TRBD1. CDR3 length equals 16 residues. Trimming at V came to 6 bases and at J to 4 bases, leaving 12 bases not matched to a gene. Germline CDR1 reads MDHEN; CDR2 reads SYDVKM. This CDR3 reads CASSPRLTGGVYEQYF. The CDR3 DNA reads TGTGCCAGCAGCCCTAGATTGACAGGGGGCGTTTACGAGCAGTACTTC. The variable domain in full, completed from reference TRBV28 and TRBJ2-7, reads DVKVTQSSRYLVKRTGEKVFLECVQDMDHENMFWYRQDPGLGLRLIYFSYDVKMKEKGDIPEGYSVSREKKERFSLILESASTNQTSMYLCASSPRLTGGVYEQYFGPGTRLTVT.

The chain combines TRBV2 with TRBJ1-5; TRBD1 aligns across 11 bases. CDR1 and CDR2 (germline): SNHLY, FYNNEI. The CDR3 spans 15 residues. The J segment lost 3 bases and the V segment lost 4 bases, leaving 2 bases of the junction unmatched. This chain's CDR3 is CASSGTGGFNQPQHF. DNA for the CDR3: TGTGCCAGCAGTGGGACAGGGGGCTTCAATCAGCCCCAGCATTTT.

This clone came up a few times. The rearrangement joins TRBV29-1 to TRBJ1-1, with 7 nucleotides matching TRBD1. The V segment lost 8 bases and the J segment 4 bases; nucleotides outside the gene matches: 10. Germline loops: CDR1 SQVTM, CDR2 ANQGSEA. The CDR3 length is 13 residues. This CDR3 reads CSPGYRDSTEAFF. CDR3 nucleotides: TGCAGCCCTGGTTATAGGGACAGCACTGAAGCTTTCTTT.

This chain connects TRBV6-5 to TRBJ1-2, with D perhaps matching TRBD1 (6 bases). The CDR3 extends over 14 amino acids. CDR1 and CDR2 from the germline V gene are MNHEY and SVGAGI. V shed 8 bases and J shed 7 bases, with 20 bases lying between them. The CDR3 bases are TGTGCCAGCGCCCACCCTACTCAAGGGGGTGGCTACACCTTC. It encodes CASAHPTQGGGYTF.

The genes are TRBV5-1 and TRBJ1-4, with TRBD1 as a possible D gene (5 bases). This CDR3 region has 14 residues. CDR1 and CDR2 (germline): SGHRS, YFSETQ. Trimming shortened V by 3 bases and J by 12 bases, and 18 bases separated the two germline ends. CDR3 sequence reads: CASSSTGSGDELFF. Here the CDR3 DNA reads TGCGCCAGCAGCTCCACAGGCTCGGGTGACGAACTGTTTTTT.

This rearrangement joins TRBV25-1 to TRBJ2-7, with D possibly being TRBD2 (5 bases). Germline lookup yields CDR1 MGHDK and CDR2 SYGVNS. There are 14 residues in the CDR3. Trimming removed 1 base at V and 6 bases at J, with 13 bases between. The CDR3 nucleotides are TGTGCCAGCAGTGAATCACGGGGAGAGGGCGAGCAGTACTTC. This encodes CASSESRGEGEQYF.

The genes are TRBV9 and TRBJ1-5; D call uncertain. The CDR3 is made up of 14 amino acids. Trimming took 1 base from V and 3 from J, leaving 8 bases between them. Per germline, CDR1 SGDLS and CDR2 YYNGEE. The CDR3 DNA reads as TGTGCCAGCAGCGTAACCGGGGACAATCAGCCCCAGCATTTT. Translating gives CASSVTGDNQPQHF.

The genes are TRBV6-5 and TRBJ2-5; no clear D. Between the trimmed V and J ends, which lost 0 bases and 1 base, there was a span of 6 bases. CDR1 and CDR2 (germline): MNHEY, SVGAGI. The CDR3 runs to 14 residues. Here the CDR3 DNA reads TGTGCCAGCAGTTACTCGCACAGCCAAGAGACCCAGTACTTC. Translated, it gives CASSYSHSQETQYF.

The chain carries TRBV4-2 and TRBJ2-2, with D possibly TRBD1 on 5 matching bases. The V and J ends lost 1 base and 6 bases respectively, with 12 bases between them. The CDR3 runs to 15 residues. The V gene's germline CDR1 is LGHNA and CDR2 YNFKEQ. The DNA for the CDR3 is TGTGCCAGCAGCCAAGTCTACAGGAGTCCCGGGGAGCTGTTTTTT. Amino acid sequence: CASSQVYRSPGELFF.

As concerns this clone: At the DNA level, this CDR3 is encoded by other sequences in the same sample as well. The rearrangement links TRBV4-1 to TRBJ2-7; D is perhaps TRBD2 (6 bases). Per the germline V gene, CDR1 is MGHRA and CDR2 is YSYEKL. The CDR3 is 17 amino acids. Between the trimmed V and J ends, which lost 1 base and 1 base, there was a span of 17 bases. In nucleotides, the CDR3 is TGCGCCAGCAGCCAAGTAGAAACGGGGGAGATATCCTACGAGCAGTACTTC. It encodes CASSQVETGEISYEQYF.